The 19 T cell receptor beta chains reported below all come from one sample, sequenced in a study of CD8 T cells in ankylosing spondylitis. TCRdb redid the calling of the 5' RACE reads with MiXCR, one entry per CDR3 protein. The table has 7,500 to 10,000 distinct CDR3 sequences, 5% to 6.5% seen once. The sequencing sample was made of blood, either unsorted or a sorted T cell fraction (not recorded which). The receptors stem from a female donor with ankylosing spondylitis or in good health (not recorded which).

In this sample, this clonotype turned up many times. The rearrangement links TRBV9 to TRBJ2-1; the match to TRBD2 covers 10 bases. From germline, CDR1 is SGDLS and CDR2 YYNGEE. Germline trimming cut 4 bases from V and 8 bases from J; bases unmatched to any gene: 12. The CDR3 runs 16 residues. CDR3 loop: CASSRLSSGSQYEQFF. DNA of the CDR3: TGTGCCAGCAGCCGACTTTCTAGCGGGAGTCAGTATGAGCAGTTCTTC.

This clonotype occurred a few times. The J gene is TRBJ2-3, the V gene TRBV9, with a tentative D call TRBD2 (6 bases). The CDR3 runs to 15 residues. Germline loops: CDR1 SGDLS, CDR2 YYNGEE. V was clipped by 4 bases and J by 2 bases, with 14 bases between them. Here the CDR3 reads CASSPLREDTDTQYF. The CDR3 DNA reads TGTGCCAGCAGCCCCCTGAGGGAGGACACAGATACGCAGTATTTT.

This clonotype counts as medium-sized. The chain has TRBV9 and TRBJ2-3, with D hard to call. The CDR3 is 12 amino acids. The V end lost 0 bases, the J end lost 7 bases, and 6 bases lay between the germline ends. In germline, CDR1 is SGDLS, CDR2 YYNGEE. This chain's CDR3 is CASSVGVNTQYF. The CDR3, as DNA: TGTGCCAGCAGCGTAGGTGTAAATACGCAGTATTTT.

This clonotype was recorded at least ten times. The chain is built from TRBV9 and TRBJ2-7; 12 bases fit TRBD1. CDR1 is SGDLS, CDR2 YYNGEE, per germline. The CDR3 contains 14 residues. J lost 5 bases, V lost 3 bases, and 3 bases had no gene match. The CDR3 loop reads CASSAGTGGDEQYF. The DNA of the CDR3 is TGTGCCAGCAGCGCCGGGACAGGGGGCGACGAGCAGTACTTC.

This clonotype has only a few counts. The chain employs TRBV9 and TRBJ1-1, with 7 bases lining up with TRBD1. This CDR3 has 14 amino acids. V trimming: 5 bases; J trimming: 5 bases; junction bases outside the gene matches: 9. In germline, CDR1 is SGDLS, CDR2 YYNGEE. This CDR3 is CASSLTGVGTEAFF. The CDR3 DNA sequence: TGTGCCAGCAGTCTTACAGGGGTGGGGACTGAAGCTTTCTTT. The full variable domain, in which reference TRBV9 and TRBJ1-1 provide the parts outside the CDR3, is DSGVTQTPKHLITATGQRVTLRCSPRSGDLSVYWYQQSLDQGLQFLIQYYNGEERAKGNILERFSAQQFPDLHSELNLSSLELGDSALYFCASSLTGVGTEAFFGQGTRLTVV.

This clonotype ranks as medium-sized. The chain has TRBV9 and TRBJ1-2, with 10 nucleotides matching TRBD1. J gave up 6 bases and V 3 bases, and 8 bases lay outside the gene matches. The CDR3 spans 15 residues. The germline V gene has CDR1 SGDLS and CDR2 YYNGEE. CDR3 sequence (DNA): TGTGCCAGCAGCGCCCGGGACAGGGGTGGAGATGGCTACACCTTC. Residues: CASSARDRGGDGYTF.

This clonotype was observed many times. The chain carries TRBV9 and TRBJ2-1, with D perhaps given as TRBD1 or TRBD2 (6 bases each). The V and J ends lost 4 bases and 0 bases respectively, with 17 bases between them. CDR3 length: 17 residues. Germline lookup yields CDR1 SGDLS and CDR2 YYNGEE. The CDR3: CASSLMGGLSSYNEQFF. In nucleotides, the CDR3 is TGTGCCAGCAGCCTAATGGGGGGCCTGAGCTCCTACAATGAGCAGTTCTTC.

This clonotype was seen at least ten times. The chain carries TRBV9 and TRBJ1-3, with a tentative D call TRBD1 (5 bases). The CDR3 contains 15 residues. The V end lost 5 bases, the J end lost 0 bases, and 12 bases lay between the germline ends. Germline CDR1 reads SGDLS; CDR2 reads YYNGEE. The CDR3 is CASRGDSSSGNTIYF. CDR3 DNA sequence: TGTGCCAGCAGGGGGGATAGCTCCTCTGGAAACACCATATATTTT.

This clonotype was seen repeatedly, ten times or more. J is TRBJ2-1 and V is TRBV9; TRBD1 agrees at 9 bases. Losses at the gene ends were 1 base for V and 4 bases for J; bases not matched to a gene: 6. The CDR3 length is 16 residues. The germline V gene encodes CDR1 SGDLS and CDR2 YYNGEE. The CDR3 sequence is CASSVHRDRAYNEQFF. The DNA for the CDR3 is TGTGCCAGCAGCGTACACCGGGACAGGGCATACAATGAGCAGTTCTTC.

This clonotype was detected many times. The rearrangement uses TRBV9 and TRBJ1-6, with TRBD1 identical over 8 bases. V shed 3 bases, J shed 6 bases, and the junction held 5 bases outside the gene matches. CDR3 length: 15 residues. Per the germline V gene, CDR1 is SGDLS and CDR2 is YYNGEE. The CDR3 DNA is TGTGCCAGCAGCGCGACAGGGGCTCTTAATTCACCCCTCCACTTT. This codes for CASSATGALNSPLHF.

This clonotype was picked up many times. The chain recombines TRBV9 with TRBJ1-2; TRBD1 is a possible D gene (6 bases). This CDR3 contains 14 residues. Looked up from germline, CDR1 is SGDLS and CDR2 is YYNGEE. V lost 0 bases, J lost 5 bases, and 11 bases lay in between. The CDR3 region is CASSVGGGAYGYTF. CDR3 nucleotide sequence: TGTGCCAGCAGCGTAGGGGGGGGGGCTTATGGCTACACCTTC.

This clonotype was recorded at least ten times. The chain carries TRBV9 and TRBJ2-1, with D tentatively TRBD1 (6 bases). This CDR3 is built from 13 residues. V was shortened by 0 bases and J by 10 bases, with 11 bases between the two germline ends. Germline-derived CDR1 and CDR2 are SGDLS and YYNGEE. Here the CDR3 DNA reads TGTGCCAGCAGCGTAGGATCCACAGGGGAGCAGTTCTTC. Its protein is CASSVGSTGEQFF.

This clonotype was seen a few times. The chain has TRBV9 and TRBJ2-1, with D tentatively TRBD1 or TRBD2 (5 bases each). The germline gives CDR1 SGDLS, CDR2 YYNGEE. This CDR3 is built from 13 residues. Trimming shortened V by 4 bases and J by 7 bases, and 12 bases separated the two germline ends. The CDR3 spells CASSLGPLNEQFF. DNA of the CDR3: TGTGCCAGCAGCCTGGGACCCCTGAATGAGCAGTTCTTC.

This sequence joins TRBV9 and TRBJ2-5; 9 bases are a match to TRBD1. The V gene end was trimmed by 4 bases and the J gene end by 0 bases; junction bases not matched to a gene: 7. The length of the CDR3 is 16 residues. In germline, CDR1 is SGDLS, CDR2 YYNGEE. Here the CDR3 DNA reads TGTGCCAGCAGCCCGGACAGGGGACTGTACCAAGAGACCCAGTACTTC. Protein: CASSPDRGLYQETQYF.

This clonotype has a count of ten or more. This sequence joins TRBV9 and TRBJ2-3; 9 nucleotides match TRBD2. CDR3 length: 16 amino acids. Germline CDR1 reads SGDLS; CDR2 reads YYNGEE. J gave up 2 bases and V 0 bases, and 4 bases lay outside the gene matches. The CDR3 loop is CASSVEGGGDTDTQYF. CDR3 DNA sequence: TGTGCCAGCAGCGTAGAGGGCGGGGGGGACACAGATACGCAGTATTTT.

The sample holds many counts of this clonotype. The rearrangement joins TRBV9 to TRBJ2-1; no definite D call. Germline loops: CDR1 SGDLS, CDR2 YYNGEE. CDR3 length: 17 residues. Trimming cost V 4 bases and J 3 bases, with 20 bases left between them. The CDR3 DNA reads TGTGCCAGCAGCCCCCGAGGCGCGGTACAAATCTACAATGAGCAGTTCTTC. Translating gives CASSPRGAVQIYNEQFF.

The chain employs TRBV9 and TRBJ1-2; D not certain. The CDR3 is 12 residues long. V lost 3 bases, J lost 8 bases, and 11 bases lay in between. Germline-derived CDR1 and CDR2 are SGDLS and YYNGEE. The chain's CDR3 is CASSGRMYGYTF. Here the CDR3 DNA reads TGTGCCAGCAGCGGTAGAATGTACGGCTACACCTTC.

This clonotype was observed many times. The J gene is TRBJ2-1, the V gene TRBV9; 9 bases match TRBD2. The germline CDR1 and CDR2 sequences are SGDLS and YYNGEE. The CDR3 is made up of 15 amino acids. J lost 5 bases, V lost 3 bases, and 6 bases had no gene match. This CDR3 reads CASSGGGGRDNEQFF. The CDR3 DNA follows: TGTGCCAGCAGCGGCGGGGGGGGCCGCGACAATGAGCAGTTCTTC.

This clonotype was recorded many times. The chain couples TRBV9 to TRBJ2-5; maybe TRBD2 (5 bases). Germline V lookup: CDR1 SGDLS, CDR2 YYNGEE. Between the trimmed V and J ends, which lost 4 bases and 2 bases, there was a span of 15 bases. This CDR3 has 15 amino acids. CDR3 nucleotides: TGTGCCAGCAGCCCGGGATCCGGATTTCAAGAGACCCAGTACTTC. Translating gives CASSPGSGFQETQYF. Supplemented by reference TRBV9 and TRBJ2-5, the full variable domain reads DSGVTQTPKHLITATGQRVTLRCSPRSGDLSVYWYQQSLDQGLQFLIQYYNGEERAKGNILERFSAQQFPDLHSELNLSSLELGDSALYFCASSPGSGFQETQYFGPGTRLLVL.